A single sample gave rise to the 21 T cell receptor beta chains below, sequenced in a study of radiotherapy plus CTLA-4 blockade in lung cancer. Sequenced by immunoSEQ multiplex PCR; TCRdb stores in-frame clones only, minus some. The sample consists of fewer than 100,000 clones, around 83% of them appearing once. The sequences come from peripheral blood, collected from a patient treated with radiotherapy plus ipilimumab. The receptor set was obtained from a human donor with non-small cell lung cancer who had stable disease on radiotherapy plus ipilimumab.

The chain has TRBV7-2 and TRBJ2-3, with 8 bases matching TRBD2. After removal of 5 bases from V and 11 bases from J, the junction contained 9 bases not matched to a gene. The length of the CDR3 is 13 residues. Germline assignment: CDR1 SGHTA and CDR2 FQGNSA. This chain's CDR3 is CASSPGLALMQYF. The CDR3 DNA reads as TGTGCCAGCAGCCCCGGACTAGCCCTAATGCAGTATTTT.

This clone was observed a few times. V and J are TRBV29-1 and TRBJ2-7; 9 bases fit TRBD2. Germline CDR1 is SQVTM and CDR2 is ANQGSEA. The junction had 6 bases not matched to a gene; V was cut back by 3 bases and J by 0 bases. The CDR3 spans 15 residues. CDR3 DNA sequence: TGCAGCGTTGAGGCTAGCGGGGCCTTCTCCTACGAGCAGTACTTC. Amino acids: CSVEASGAFSYEQYF.

CDR3 in DNA: TGTGCCAGCAGTCCCGCCAGGGGGAGTAATTCACCCCTCCACTTT. Encoded protein: CASSPARGSNSPLHF. The chain recombines TRBV28 with TRBJ1-6; TRBD1 aligns across 7 bases. J lost 6 bases, V lost 5 bases, and 7 bases had no gene match. Germline values: CDR1 MDHEN, CDR2 SYDVKM. This CDR3 comprises 15 residues.

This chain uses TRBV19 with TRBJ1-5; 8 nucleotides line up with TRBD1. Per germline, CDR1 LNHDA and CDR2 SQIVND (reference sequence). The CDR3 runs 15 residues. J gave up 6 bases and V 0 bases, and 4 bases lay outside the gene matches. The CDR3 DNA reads TGTGCCAGTAGTATAGATGCAGGGGGCATTCAGCCCCAGCATTTT. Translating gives CASSIDAGGIQPQHF.

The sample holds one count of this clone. CDR3 protein: CASSLGAAGSADTQYF. The CDR3 nucleotides read TGTGCCAGCAGCTTAGGTGCAGCGGGGAGCGCAGATACGCAGTATTTT. The gene calls are TRBV7-8 and TRBJ2-3, with 7 bases fitting TRBD2. The germline CDR1 and CDR2 sequences are SGHVS and FQNEAQ. The CDR3 runs to 16 residues. J gave up 4 bases and V 1 base, and 8 bases lay outside the gene matches.

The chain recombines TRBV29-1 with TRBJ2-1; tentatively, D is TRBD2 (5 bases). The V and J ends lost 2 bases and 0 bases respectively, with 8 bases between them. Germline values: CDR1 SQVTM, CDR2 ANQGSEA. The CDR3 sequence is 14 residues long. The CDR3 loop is CSVELGGSYNEQFF. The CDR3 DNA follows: TGCAGCGTTGAACTAGGAGGCTCCTACAATGAGCAGTTCTTC.

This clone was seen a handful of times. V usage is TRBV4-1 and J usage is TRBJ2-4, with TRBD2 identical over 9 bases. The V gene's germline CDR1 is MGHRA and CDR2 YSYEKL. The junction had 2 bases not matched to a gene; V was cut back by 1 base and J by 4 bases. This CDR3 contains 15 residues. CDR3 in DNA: TGCGCCAGCAGCCAAGTAACTAGCGGGAAAAACATTCAGTACTTC. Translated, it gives CASSQVTSGKNIQYF.

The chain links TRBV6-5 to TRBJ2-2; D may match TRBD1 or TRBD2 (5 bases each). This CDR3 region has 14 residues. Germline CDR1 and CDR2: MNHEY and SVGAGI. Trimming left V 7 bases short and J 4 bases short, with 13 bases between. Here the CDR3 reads CASTKGRVTGELFF. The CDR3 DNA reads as TGTGCCAGCACCAAGGGACGGGTCACCGGGGAGCTGTTTTTT.

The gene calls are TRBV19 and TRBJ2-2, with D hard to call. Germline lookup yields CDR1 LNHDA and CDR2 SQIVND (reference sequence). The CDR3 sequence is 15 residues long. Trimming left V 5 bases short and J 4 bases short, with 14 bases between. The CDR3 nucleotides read TGTGCCAGTAGTCCCCGGGTTCGAGGCACCGGGGAGCTGTTTTTT. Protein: CASSPRVRGTGELFF.

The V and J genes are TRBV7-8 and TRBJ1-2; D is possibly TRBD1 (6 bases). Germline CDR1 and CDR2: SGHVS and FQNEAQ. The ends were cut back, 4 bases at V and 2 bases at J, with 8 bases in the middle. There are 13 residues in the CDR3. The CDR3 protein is CASSYTGNYGYTF. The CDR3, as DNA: TGTGCCAGCAGCTATACAGGGAACTATGGCTACACCTTC.

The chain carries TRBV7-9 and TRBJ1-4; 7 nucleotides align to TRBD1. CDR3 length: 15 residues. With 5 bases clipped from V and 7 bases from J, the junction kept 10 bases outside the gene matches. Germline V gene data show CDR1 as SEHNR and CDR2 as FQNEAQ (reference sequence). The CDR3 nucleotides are TGTGCCAGCAGCCCCCGGACAGGCTTTCGTGAAAAACTGTTTTTT. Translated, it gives CASSPRTGFREKLFF.

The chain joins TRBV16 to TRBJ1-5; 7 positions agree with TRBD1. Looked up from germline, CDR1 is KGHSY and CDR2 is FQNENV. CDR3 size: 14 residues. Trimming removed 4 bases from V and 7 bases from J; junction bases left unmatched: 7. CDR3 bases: TGTGCCAGCAGCCCAACAGGGGTCGGACAGCCCCAGCATTTT. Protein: CASSPTGVGQPQHF.

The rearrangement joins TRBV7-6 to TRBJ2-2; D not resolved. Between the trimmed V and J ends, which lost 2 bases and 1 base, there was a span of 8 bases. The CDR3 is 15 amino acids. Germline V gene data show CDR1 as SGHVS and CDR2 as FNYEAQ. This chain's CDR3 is CASSLQALNTGELFF. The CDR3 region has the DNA TGTGCCAGCAGCTTACAGGCTTTGAACACCGGGGAGCTGTTTTTT.

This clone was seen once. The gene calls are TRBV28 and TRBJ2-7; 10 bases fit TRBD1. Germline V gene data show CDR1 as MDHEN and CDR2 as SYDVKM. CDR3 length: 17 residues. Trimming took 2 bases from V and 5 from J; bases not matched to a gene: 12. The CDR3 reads CASSLSASGQGSHEQYF. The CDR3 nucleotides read TGTGCCAGCAGTTTAAGTGCTTCGGGACAGGGGTCCCACGAGCAGTACTTC.

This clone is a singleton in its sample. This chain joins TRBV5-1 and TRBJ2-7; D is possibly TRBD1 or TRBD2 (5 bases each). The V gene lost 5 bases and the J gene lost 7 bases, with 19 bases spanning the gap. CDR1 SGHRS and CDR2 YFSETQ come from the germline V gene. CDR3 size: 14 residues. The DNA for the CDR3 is TGCGCCAGCAGGCCCGGGACGGACACTTTAGAGCAGTACTTC. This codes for CASRPGTDTLEQYF.

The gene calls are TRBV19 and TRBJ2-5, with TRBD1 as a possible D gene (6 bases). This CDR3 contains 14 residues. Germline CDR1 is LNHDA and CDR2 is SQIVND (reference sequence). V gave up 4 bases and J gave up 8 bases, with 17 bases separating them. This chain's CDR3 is CASSTGQNKRTQYF. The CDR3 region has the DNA TGTGCCAGTAGTACGGGACAAAACAAGAGAACCCAGTACTTC.

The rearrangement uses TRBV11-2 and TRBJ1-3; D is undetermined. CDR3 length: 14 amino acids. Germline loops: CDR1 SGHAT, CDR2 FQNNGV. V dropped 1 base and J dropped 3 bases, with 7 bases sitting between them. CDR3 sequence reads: CASSLATVGNTIYF. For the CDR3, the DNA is TGTGCCAGCAGCTTAGCTACAGTTGGAAACACCATATATTTT.

This CDR3 reads CASSQQETQYF. The DNA of the CDR3 is TGTGCCAGCAGCCAACAAGAGACCCAGTACTTC. The gene calls are TRBV5-4 and TRBJ2-5; D is ambiguous. The V and J ends lost 4 bases and 2 bases respectively, with 3 bases between them. This CDR3 has 11 amino acids. Germline V gene data show CDR1 as SGHNT and CDR2 as YYREEE (reference sequence).

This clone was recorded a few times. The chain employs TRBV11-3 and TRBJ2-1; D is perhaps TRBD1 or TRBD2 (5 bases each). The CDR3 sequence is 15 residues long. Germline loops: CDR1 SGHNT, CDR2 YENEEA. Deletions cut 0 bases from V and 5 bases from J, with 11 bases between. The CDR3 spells CASSLEGSRDNEQFF. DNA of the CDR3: TGTGCCAGCAGCTTAGAGGGGAGCAGGGACAATGAGCAGTTCTTC. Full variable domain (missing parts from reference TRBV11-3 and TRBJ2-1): EAGVVQSPRYKIIEKKQPVAFWCNPISGHNTLYWYLQNLGQGPELLIRYENEEAVDDSQLPKDRFSAERLKGVDSTLKIQPAELGDSAVYLCASSLEGSRDNEQFFGPGTRLTVL.

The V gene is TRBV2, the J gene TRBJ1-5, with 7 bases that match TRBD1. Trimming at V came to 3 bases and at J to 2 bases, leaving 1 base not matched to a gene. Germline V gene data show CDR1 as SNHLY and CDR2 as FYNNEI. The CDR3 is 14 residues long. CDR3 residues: CASSDRGGNQPQHF. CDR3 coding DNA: TGTGCCAGCAGTGACAGGGGGGGCAATCAGCCCCAGCATTTT.

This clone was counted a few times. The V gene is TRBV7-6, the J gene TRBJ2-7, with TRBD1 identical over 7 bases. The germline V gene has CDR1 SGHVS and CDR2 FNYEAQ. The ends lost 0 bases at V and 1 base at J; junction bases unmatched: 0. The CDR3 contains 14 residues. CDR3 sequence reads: CASSLAGQSYEQYF. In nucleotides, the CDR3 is TGTGCCAGCAGCTTAGCGGGACAGTCCTACGAGCAGTACTTC.